The sequence of this TCR beta chain was determined in a study of shared clonotypes between healthy human individuals. The V end lost 7 bases, the J end lost 3 bases, and 8 bases lay between the germline ends. CDR3 length: 12 amino acids. Germline CDR1 is MNHNY and CDR2 is SVGAGI (reference sequence). Sequencing used immunoSEQ multiplex PCR; TCRdb keeps in-frame clones, though not all of them. The data contain about 1 million clones, 65% to 80% of them singletons. This clonotype was obtained from a man between 18 and 29 years old in good health. The sample consisted of memory CD4+ T cells sorted from blood. The subset was: CD45RA-negative fraction. The chain links TRBV6-6 to TRBJ2-3; D not certain. As DNA, the CDR3 is TGTGCCAGCACCGTGGGTACAGATACGCAGTATTTT. Amino acids: CASTVGTDTQYF.